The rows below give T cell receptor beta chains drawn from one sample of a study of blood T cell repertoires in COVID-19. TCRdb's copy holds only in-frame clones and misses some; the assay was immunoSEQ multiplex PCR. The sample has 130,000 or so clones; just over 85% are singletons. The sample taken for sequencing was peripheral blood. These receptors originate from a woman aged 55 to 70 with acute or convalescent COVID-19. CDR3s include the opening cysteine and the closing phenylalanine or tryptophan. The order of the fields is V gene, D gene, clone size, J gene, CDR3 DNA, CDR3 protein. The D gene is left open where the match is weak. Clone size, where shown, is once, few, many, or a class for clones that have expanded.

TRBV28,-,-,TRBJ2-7,TGTGCCAGCGGAGACAGGAGCTCCTACGAGCAGTACTTC,CASGDRSSYEQYF
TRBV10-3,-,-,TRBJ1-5,TGTGCCATCAGTTCAGGCCTTAGCAATCAGCCCCAGCATTTT,CAISSGLSNQPQHF
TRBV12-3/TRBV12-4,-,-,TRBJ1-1,TGTGCCAGCAGTTTGCTGGAGGGGTCTGAAGCTTTCTTT,CASSLLEGSEAFF
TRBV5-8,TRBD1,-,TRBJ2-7,TGTGCCAGCAGCATGGGACAGGGACCCTACGAGCAGTACTTC,CASSMGQGPYEQYF
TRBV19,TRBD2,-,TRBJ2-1,TGTGCCAGTAGTCCAAGGGGTAGCGGGGGGAATGAGCAGTTCTTC,CASSPRGSGGNEQFF
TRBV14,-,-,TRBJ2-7,TGTGCCAGCAGCCAAGATTGGACCCAGGGGGAGCAGTACTTC,CASSQDWTQGEQYF
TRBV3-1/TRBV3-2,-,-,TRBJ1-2,TGTGCCAGCAGCCAAGAGAGCGGCTACACCTTC,CASSQESGYTF
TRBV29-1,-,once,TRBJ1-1,TGCAGCGTGGAATCAGTCAGGGATTGGAACACTGAAGCTTTCTTT,CSVESVRDWNTEAFF
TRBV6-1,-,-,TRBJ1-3,TGTGCCAGCAGTGAAAGAGGGGGTAGCTCTGGAAACACCATATATTTT,CASSERGGSSGNTIYF
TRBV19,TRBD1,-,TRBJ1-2,TGTGCCAGTAGTATTCCAGGCAGGGGGCGCGGTGGCTACACCTTC,CASSIPGRGRGGYTF
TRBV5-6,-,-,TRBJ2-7,TGTGCCAGCAGCTACCAACAGGGCTACGAGCAGTACTTC,CASSYQQGYEQYF
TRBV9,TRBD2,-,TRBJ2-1,TGTGCCAGCAGCGTTGGGACTAGCGGGGGGGCTCGGTATGGTGAGCAGTTCTTC,CASSVGTSGGARYGEQFF
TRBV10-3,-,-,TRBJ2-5,TGTGCCATCAGTGAGTCAAGGAGCAGCGACCAGTACTTC,CAISESRSSDQYF
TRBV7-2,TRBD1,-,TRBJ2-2,TGTGCCAGCAGCCAACAGGGGGTGAACACCGGGGAGCTGTTTTTT,CASSQQGVNTGELFF
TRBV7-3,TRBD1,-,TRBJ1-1,TGTGCCAGCAGCTTAATGGGACAGGTCTCAACTGAAGCTTTCTTT,CASSLMGQVSTEAFF
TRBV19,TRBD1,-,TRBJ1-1,TGTGCCAGTAGTATAGATATGCAGGGGGCTGAAGCTTTCTTT,CASSIDMQGAEAFF
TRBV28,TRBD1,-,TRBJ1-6,TGTGCCAGCACCTCGGGACAGGATAATTCACCCCTCCACTTT,CASTSGQDNSPLHF
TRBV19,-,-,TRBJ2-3,TGTGCCAGTAGTATAGGTTCGGGAATAGATACGCAGTATTTT,CASSIGSGIDTQYF
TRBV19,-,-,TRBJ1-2,TGTGCCAGTAGTGTACAGGGTCTATACTATGGCTACACCTTC,CASSVQGLYYGYTF
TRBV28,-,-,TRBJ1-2,TGTGCCAGCAGTTTATGGGGAGGGGCGCCTTCCTATGGCTACACCTTC,CASSLWGGAPSYGYTF
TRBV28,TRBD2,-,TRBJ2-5,TGTGCCAGCAGTTTACCAGCTAGCGGGGGGGCGGAATTGGAGACCCAGTACTTC,CASSLPASGGAELETQYF
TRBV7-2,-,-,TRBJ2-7,TGTGCCAGCAGCTTATCAGGGTTCGGCGAGCAGTACTTC,CASSLSGFGEQYF
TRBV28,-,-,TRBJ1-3,TGTGCCAGCAGTTTACAGGGCTTCAACTCTGGAAACACCATATATTTT,CASSLQGFNSGNTIYF
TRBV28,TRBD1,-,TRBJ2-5,TGTGCCAGCATCGTAGGGGGCCGGGTAGGGGAATTCCACTTC,CASIVGGRVGEFHF
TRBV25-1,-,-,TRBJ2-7,TGTGCCAGCAGTGAGCGTCAGGGGCCGCACGAGCAGTACTTC,CASSERQGPHEQYF
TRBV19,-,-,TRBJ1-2,TGTGCCAGTAGTCTGCAGGGTAGGGGCTACACCTTC,CASSLQGRGYTF
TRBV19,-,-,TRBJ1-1,TGTGCCAGTAGTATGTGGGCAGAAGGGGACACTGAAGCTTTCTTT,CASSMWAEGDTEAFF
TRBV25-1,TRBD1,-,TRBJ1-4,TGTGCCAGCAGTGAATATAGTGGGACAGGGGATGAAAAACTGTTTTTT,CASSEYSGTGDEKLFF
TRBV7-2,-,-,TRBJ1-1,TGTGCCAGCAGCTTAGCGGGGGCGGGCACTGAAGCTTTCTTT,CASSLAGAGTEAFF
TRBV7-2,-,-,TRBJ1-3,TGTGCCAGCAGCTTTGGAGGAGGGGTTTTAGGAAACACCATATATTTT,CASSFGGGVLGNTIYF
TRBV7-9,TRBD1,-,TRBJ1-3,TGTGCCAGCAGGTCCCTCCGGGACAGGGCTGGAAACACCATATATTTT,CASRSLRDRAGNTIYF
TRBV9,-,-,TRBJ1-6,TGTGCCAGCAACCCGGGACTCAATTCACCCCTCCACTTT,CASNPGLNSPLHF
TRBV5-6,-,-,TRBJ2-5,TGTGCCAGCAGCTTCCCAGGTGACAGCTTACAAGAGACCCAGTACTTC,CASSFPGDSLQETQYF
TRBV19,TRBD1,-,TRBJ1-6,TGTGCCAGTAGTATAGGCCCCCCGGGACAGAGTCATTCACCCCTCCACTTT,CASSIGPPGQSHSPLHF
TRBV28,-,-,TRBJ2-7,TGTGCCAGCAGTTTAGTGGGGCGGGGTTACCACGAGCAGTACTTC,CASSLVGRGYHEQYF
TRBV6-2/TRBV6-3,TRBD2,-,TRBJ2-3,TGTGCCAGCAGCCAACGGACTAGCAAGCGTGTTGATACGCAGTATTTT,CASSQRTSKRVDTQYF
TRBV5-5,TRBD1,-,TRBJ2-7,TGTGCCAGCAGCAGGACAGGGATCGGCTCCTACGAGCAGTACTTC,CASSRTGIGSYEQYF
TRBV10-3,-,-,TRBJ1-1,TGTGCCATCAGTGACGTACGGGGGGATGTGGCTTTCTTT,CAISDVRGDVAFF
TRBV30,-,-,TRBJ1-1,TGTGCCTGGAGTAAACTACGATCCACTGAAGCTTTCTTT,CAWSKLRSTEAFF
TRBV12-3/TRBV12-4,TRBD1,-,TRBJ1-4,TGTGCCAGTTCGGGACAGGATAATGAAAAACTGTTTTTT,CASSGQDNEKLFF
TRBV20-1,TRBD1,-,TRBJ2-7,TGCAGTGCTAGTTCGGGGACAGGGGATTACGAGCAGTACTTC,CSASSGTGDYEQYF
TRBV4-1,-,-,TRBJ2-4,TGCGCCAGCAGCCAGATCAGGGCAGCGGGTAACAACATTCAGTACTTC,CASSQIRAAGNNIQYF
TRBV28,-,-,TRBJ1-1,TGTGCCAGCAGTTCCGGGACACCGGGTCGGGCTTTCTTT,CASSSGTPGRAFF
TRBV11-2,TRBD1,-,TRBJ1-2,TGTGCCAGCAGCTTAAACCCTACCCCGGGACAGGGCTACACCTTC,CASSLNPTPGQGYTF
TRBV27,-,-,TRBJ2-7,TGTGCCAGCAGTACCGGGGCCGGAGGGGAGCAGTACTTC,CASSTGAGGEQYF
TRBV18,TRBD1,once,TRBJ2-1,TGTGCCAGCTCACCGGGGACAGGGACCTACAATGAGCAGTTCTTC,CASSPGTGTYNEQFF
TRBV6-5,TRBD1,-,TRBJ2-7,TGTGCCAGCAGCAGGGACAGTTACTACGAGCAGTACTTC,CASSRDSYYEQYF
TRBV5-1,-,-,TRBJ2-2,TGCGCCAGCAGCTTGCAAACCGGGGAGCTGTTTTTT,CASSLQTGELFF
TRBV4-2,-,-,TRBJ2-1,TGTGCCAGCAGCCCAGGTGGGCCTCTTGAGCAGTTCTTC,CASSPGGPLEQFF
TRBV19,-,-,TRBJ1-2,TGTGCCAGTAGTGTAGCTCTCGGCTACACCTTC,CASSVALGYTF
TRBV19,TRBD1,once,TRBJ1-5,TGTGCCAGTTTGGGACAGGAGAGCAATCAGCCCCAGCATTTT,CASLGQESNQPQHF
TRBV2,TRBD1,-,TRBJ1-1,TGTGGCGACCAGGGGGGCCCGTTGAACACTGAAGCTTTCTTT,CGDQGGPLNTEAFF
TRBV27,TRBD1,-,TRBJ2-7,TGTGCCAGCAGGCCAACCGGGACAGACCCCTACGAGCAGTACTTC,CASRPTGTDPYEQYF
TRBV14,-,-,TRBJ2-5,TGTGCCAGCAGCCAGTCCTCAGGGGTCGAGACCCAGTACTTC,CASSQSSGVETQYF
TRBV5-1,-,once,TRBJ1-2,TGCGCCAGCAGCACTACATATGGCTACACCTTC,CASSTTYGYTF
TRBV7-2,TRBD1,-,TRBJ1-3,TGTGCCAGCAGCTTAGCTCGCCCAGGGGGCTCTGGAAACACCATATATTTT,CASSLARPGGSGNTIYF
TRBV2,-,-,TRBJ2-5,TGTGCCAGTGGGGGGTGGGAGACCCAGTACTTC,CASGGWETQYF